These 25 T cell receptor beta chains came from one sample sequenced in a study of OX40 agonist ivuxolimab in advanced cancers. Only in-frame clones appear in the TCRdb table, and some are missing; sequencing was by immunoSEQ multiplex PCR. The table records approximately 23,000 clones, 65% to 90% of them present only once. This specimen consisted of CD4+ or CD8+ T cells sorted from blood, obtained in a trial of the OX40 agonist ivuxolimab. Receptors originate from an adult with an advanced solid tumor such as melanoma, head and neck, liver or kidney cancer.

The chain uses TRBV14 and TRBJ2-1, with 10 nucleotides matching TRBD2. V gave up 3 bases and J gave up 5 bases; unmatched junction bases: 7. The length of the CDR3 is 16 residues. Germline V gene data show CDR1 as SGHDN and CDR2 as FVKESK. The CDR3 here is CASSQWRLAGDNEQFF. For the CDR3, the DNA is TGTGCCAGCAGCCAGTGGCGGCTAGCGGGAGACAATGAGCAGTTCTTC.

The genes are TRBV11-2 and TRBJ2-1; TRBD2 matches 13 bases. V gave up 2 bases and J gave up 8 bases; unmatched junction bases: 6. The germline V gene encodes CDR1 SGHAT and CDR2 FQNNGV. CDR3 size: 16 residues. As DNA, the CDR3 is TGTGCCAGCAGCTTACAGACTAGCGGGGGGTTCTATGAGCAGTTCTTC. Translating gives CASSLQTSGGFYEQFF.

CDR3 residues: CASSLGLAGPYNEQFF. The CDR3 DNA is TGTGCCAGCAGCTTGGGACTAGCGGGGCCTTACAATGAGCAGTTCTTC. The chain recombines TRBV5-6 with TRBJ2-1; 11 bases map to TRBD2. Germline CDR1 is SGHDT and CDR2 is YYEEEE. This CDR3 comprises 16 residues. Germline trimming cut 0 bases from V and 4 bases from J; bases unmatched to any gene: 3.

This clone was seen just once. This chain uses TRBV7-9 with TRBJ2-1, with D maybe TRBD1 (6 bases). Germline V gene data show CDR1 as SEHNR and CDR2 as FQNEAQ (reference sequence). The CDR3 runs to 19 residues. The germline V and J ends were trimmed by 4 bases and 8 bases, with 30 bases remaining between them. In DNA, the CDR3 is TGTGCCAGCAGCTACCCAAGGTCTCGCAGGGGTTATTATATGGATGAGCAGTTCTTC. Translating gives CASSYPRSRRGYYMDEQFF.

The gene calls are TRBV7-2 and TRBJ2-1, with TRBD1 identical over 8 bases. V lost 3 bases, J lost 3 bases, and 13 bases stayed unmatched. Per germline, CDR1 SGHTA and CDR2 FQGNSA. This CDR3 is built from 18 residues. Here the CDR3 reads CASSFRSPRGRVYNEQFF. For the CDR3, the DNA is TGTGCCAGCAGCTTCCGTAGCCCCAGGGGGCGCGTCTACAATGAGCAGTTCTTC.

V is TRBV15 and J is TRBJ2-2; D may be TRBD2 (6 bases). The CDR3 sequence is 15 residues long. CDR1 is LNHNV, CDR2 YYDKDF, per germline (reference sequence). The V and J ends lost 4 bases and 2 bases respectively, with 11 bases between them. CDR3 sequence reads: CATSTSDYNTGELFF. DNA of the CDR3: TGTGCCACCAGCACCTCGGACTATAACACCGGGGAGCTGTTTTTT.

J is TRBJ2-7 and V is TRBV9; possibly TRBD1 or TRBD2 for D (5 bases each). Germline CDR1 reads SGDLS; CDR2 reads YYNGEE. The V end was cut by 0 bases, the J end by 5 bases, with 6 bases between. This CDR3 region has 12 residues. The CDR3 nucleotides are TGTGCCAGCAGCGTAGGAGGGGACGAGCAGTACTTC. Protein: CASSVGGDEQYF.

This sequence joins TRBV6-5 and TRBJ2-7; D call uncertain. The V and J ends lost 0 bases and 0 bases respectively, with 6 bases between them. The V gene's germline CDR1 is MNHEY and CDR2 SVGAGI. This CDR3 is built from 14 residues. CDR3 loop: CASSYSRYSYEQYF. Here the CDR3 DNA reads TGTGCCAGCAGTTACTCGAGGTACTCCTACGAGCAGTACTTC.

The chain combines TRBV7-9 with TRBJ2-5, with D perhaps matching TRBD1 (6 bases). The CDR3 is 15 residues long. Germline V gives CDR1 SEHNR, CDR2 FQNEAQ (reference sequence). V was trimmed by 0 bases and J by 7 bases, leaving 15 bases between them. CDR3 sequence (DNA): TGTGCCAGCAGCTTAGCGCCAAGCGCCAGGGGGACCCAGTACTTC. Its translation: CASSLAPSARGTQYF.

The V and J genes are TRBV11-2 and TRBJ2-7, with no clear D. CDR3 length equals 15 residues. Trimming removed 0 bases from V and 0 bases from J, with 9 bases in between. CDR1 SGHAT and CDR2 FQNNGV come from the germline V gene. The CDR3 sequence: CASSLESSLSYEQYF. The DNA for the CDR3 is TGTGCCAGCAGCTTAGAGAGTTCCCTCTCCTACGAGCAGTACTTC. The full variable domain, rest sourced from reference TRBV11-2 and TRBJ2-7, is EAGVAQSPRYKIIEKRQSVAFWCNPISGHATLYWYQQILGQGPKLLIQFQNNGVVDDSQLPKDRFSAERLKGVDSTLKIQPAKLEDSAVYLCASSLESSLSYEQYFGPGTRLTVT.

The V call is TRBV9, the J call TRBJ2-3, with 7 bases matching TRBD1. Losses at the gene ends were 1 base for V and 4 bases for J; bases not matched to a gene: 9. CDR1 and CDR2 from the germline V gene are SGDLS and YYNGEE. CDR3 size: 16 residues. CDR3 amino acids: CASSVYQRGPPDTQYF. CDR3 nucleotide sequence: TGTGCCAGCAGCGTATATCAGAGGGGGCCCCCAGATACGCAGTATTTT. The entire variable domain, with the rest obtained from reference TRBV9 and TRBJ2-3, is as follows: DSGVTQTPKHLITATGQRVTLRCSPRSGDLSVYWYQQSLDQGLQFLIQYYNGEERAKGNILERFSAQQFPDLHSELNLSSLELGDSALYFCASSVYQRGPPDTQYFGPGTRLTVL.

J is TRBJ2-3 and V is TRBV7-2, with D possibly matching TRBD2 (5 bases). This CDR3 has 14 amino acids. V gave up 5 bases and J gave up 6 bases, with 15 bases separating them. CDR1 SGHTA and CDR2 FQGNSA come from the germline V gene. The CDR3, as DNA: TGTGCCAGCAGCCAAGGACTGATAGCGGATACGCAGTATTTT. It translates to CASSQGLIADTQYF. Full variable domain (rest looked up from reference TRBV7-2 and TRBJ2-3): GAGVSQSPSNKVTEKGKDVELRCDPISGHTALYWYRQSLGQGLEFLIYFQGNSAPDKSGLPSDRFSAERTGGSVSTLTIQRTQQEDSAVYLCASSQGLIADTQYFGPGTRLTVL.

CDR3 DNA sequence: TGTGCCAGCAAGGGGGTGACTAACTATGGCTACACCTTC. Residues: CASKGVTNYGYTF. This chain joins TRBV2 and TRBJ1-2, with TRBD1 as a possible D gene (6 bases). Trimming left V 7 bases short and J 0 bases short, with 9 bases between. This CDR3 contains 13 residues. Per germline, CDR1 SNHLY and CDR2 FYNNEI.

The gene calls are TRBV2 and TRBJ2-1; 8 bases are a match to TRBD1. The CDR3 totals 15 residues. Germline loops: CDR1 SNHLY, CDR2 FYNNEI. Trimming cost V 4 bases and J 9 bases; bases outside gene matches: 11. The CDR3 region is CASSGGDRSSVEQFF. CDR3 nucleotides: TGTGCCAGCAGTGGTGGGGACAGGTCCTCGGTTGAGCAGTTCTTC.

This sequence joins TRBV7-9 and TRBJ2-1, with 13 bases lining up with TRBD2. After removal of 4 bases from V and 7 bases from J, the junction contained 7 bases not matched to a gene. Germline values: CDR1 SEHNR, CDR2 FQNEAQ (reference sequence). The CDR3 length is 16 residues. As DNA, the CDR3 is TGTGCCAGCAGCTCCGGACTAGCGGGAGTGGGAAATGAGCAGTTCTTC. This translates into CASSSGLAGVGNEQFF.

The V and J genes are TRBV30 and TRBJ2-3; TRBD2 matches 9 bases. The CDR3 sequence is 18 residues long. V was pared by 2 bases and J by 3 bases, with 15 bases of the junction left unmatched. Germline-derived CDR1 and CDR2 are GTSNPN and SVGIG (reference sequence). CDR3 region: CAWSRGLAQLVGTDTQYF. CDR3 DNA: TGTGCCTGGAGTCGAGGACTAGCGCAACTAGTTGGGACAGATACGCAGTATTTT. The full variable domain, its missing parts supplied by reference TRBV30 and TRBJ2-3, is SQTIHQWPATLVQPVGSPLSLECTVEGTSNPNLYWYRQAAGRGLQLLFYSVGIGQISSEVPQNLSASRPQDRQFILSSKKLLLSDSGFYLCAWSRGLAQLVGTDTQYFGPGTRLTVL.

The chain links TRBV11-2 to TRBJ2-2, with D tentatively TRBD1 (6 bases). The CDR3 consists of 14 residues. V was pared by 5 bases and J by 3 bases, with 10 bases between. Germline loops: CDR1 SGHAT, CDR2 FQNNGV. This CDR3 reads CASSPRGHTGELFF. CDR3 DNA: TGTGCCAGCAGCCCCAGGGGTCACACCGGGGAGCTGTTTTTT.

This chain links TRBV27 with TRBJ2-2; no clear D. V shed 6 bases and J shed 4 bases, with 15 bases lying between them. CDR1 is MNHEY and CDR2 is SMNVEV in the germline V gene (reference sequence). The CDR3 is made up of 15 amino acids. DNA of the CDR3: TGTGCCAGCAGCCTTACCGCCTACCGCACCGGGGAGCTGTTTTTT. Residues: CASSLTAYRTGELFF.

This clone is medium-sized in the sample. This chain uses TRBV7-3 with TRBJ1-4; tentative D call: TRBD1 (5 bases). The ends were cut back, 2 bases at V and 7 bases at J, with 11 bases in the middle. The CDR3 has 14 amino acids. Germline V CDR1 and CDR2: SGHTA, FQGTGA. CDR3 coding DNA: TGTGCCAGCAGCTTATCAGGGAGCGGTGAAAAACTGTTTTTT. Its translation is CASSLSGSGEKLFF.

This clone was detected a few times. Written as DNA, the CDR3 is TGTGCCAGCAGTCCGAGGACAGGGGTTGGTTCACCCCTCCACTTT. Amino acid sequence: CASSPRTGVGSPLHF. The J gene is TRBJ1-6, the V gene TRBV27, with 9 bases that match TRBD1. The CDR3 loop spans 15 amino acids. CDR1 is MNHEY and CDR2 is SMNVEV in the germline V gene (reference sequence). The junction had 8 bases not matched to a gene; V was cut back by 5 bases and J by 9 bases.

This clone was seen a few times. V gene TRBV2 combines with J gene TRBJ2-1, with D perhaps TRBD2 (6 bases). Germline lookup yields CDR1 SNHLY and CDR2 FYNNEI. There are 14 residues in the CDR3. Trimming took 10 bases from V and 8 from J, leaving 21 bases between them. CDR3 region: CANKEGLRGHEQFF. CDR3 DNA sequence: TGTGCCAACAAGGAGGGACTTCGCGGGCATGAGCAGTTCTTC.

A single count supports this clone. The V call is TRBV5-6, the J call TRBJ2-3, with 8 bases matching TRBD2. Germline CDR1 is SGHDT and CDR2 is YYEEEE. This CDR3 is built from 15 residues. V trimming: 2 bases; J trimming: 4 bases; junction bases outside the gene matches: 6. Written as DNA, the CDR3 is TGTGCCAGCAGCTTTAAGCGGGAGCTCTCAGATACGCAGTATTTT. Amino acid sequence: CASSFKRELSDTQYF.

V and J are TRBV28 and TRBJ2-2, with D unclear. The germline V gene encodes CDR1 MDHEN and CDR2 SYDVKM. CDR3 length: 15 amino acids. V was trimmed by 5 bases and J by 6 bases, leaving 16 bases between them. CDR3: CASSTQLPGSGELFF. CDR3 bases: TGTGCCAGCAGTACTCAACTCCCGGGCTCCGGGGAGCTGTTTTTT.

This chain links TRBV7-9 with TRBJ2-2; D not certain. The CDR3 has 19 amino acids. In germline, CDR1 is SEHNR, CDR2 FQNEAQ (reference sequence). The V end was cut by 1 base, the J end by 6 bases, with 24 bases between. CDR3 sequence: CASSLGGIGTARHPGELFF. CDR3 nucleotides: TGTGCCAGCAGCTTAGGAGGTATAGGTACAGCGCGGCATCCCGGGGAGCTGTTTTTT.

The chain has TRBV5-4 and TRBJ1-2; D is uncertain. Germline loops: CDR1 SGHNT, CDR2 YYREEE (reference sequence). CDR3 length: 13 residues. With 1 base removed from V and 8 bases from J, the gap between germline ends came to 12 bases. The CDR3 DNA reads TGTGCCAGCAGCTTGATTACGGGGTTCGGCTACACCTTC. As protein: CASSLITGFGYTF.